The next 31 T cell receptor beta chains were all read from a single sample in a study of blood T cell repertoires in COVID-19. Profiling relied on immunoSEQ multiplex PCR, and the TCRdb table lists in-frame clones only, not all of them. This sample has around 430,000 clones, with approximately 89% found just once. The specimen was peripheral blood. Receptors originate from a woman in her forties or fifties with COVID-19, enrolled during active disease.

The rearrangement joins TRBV30 to TRBJ1-1; no clear D. The CDR3 is 14 residues long. Germline lookup yields CDR1 GTSNPN and CDR2 SVGIG (reference sequence). V was trimmed by 7 bases and J by 2 bases, leaving 17 bases between them. In nucleotides, the CDR3 is TGTGCCTTGGGCCACGGTGAGGGCAACACTGAAGCTTTCTTT. It encodes CALGHGEGNTEAFF.

Concerning this clone: This CDR3 is also generated by other DNA sequences in the sample. The chain links TRBV30 to TRBJ1-5, with D tentatively TRBD1 (6 bases). CDR3 size: 14 residues. Germline values: CDR1 GTSNPN, CDR2 SVGIG (reference sequence). Between the trimmed V and J ends, which lost 1 base and 2 bases, there was a span of 9 bases. The CDR3 DNA reads as TGTGCCTGGAGTGGGGGGGGCGGCAATCAGCCCCAGCATTTT. Encoded protein: CAWSGGGGNQPQHF.

The CDR3 bases are TGTGCCAGCAGTTTCAGACAGGGCGGGTCACCCCTCCACTTT. Translating gives CASSFRQGGSPLHF. The rearrangement links TRBV28 to TRBJ1-6; 7 bases agree with TRBD1. The V gene end was trimmed by 3 bases and the J gene end by 10 bases; junction bases not matched to a gene: 6. Germline V gene sequence: CDR1 MDHEN, CDR2 SYDVKM. This CDR3 spans 14 amino acids.

The sample holds one count of this clone. J is TRBJ1-2 and V is TRBV12-3 or TRBV12-4; TRBD1 matches at 7 bases. The CDR3 covers 12 residues. With V trimmed by 8 bases and J by 7 bases, 7 bases remained unmatched. The CDR3 sequence is CASLRGLGGYTF. The DNA of the CDR3 is TGTGCCAGCTTGAGGGGGCTAGGTGGCTACACCTTC.

The chain links TRBV9 to TRBJ1-1, with D unresolved. Germline loops: CDR1 SGDLS, CDR2 YYNGEE. This CDR3 is 13 amino acids long. Trimming cost V 4 bases and J 5 bases, with 12 bases left between them. Here the CDR3 DNA reads TGTGCCAGCAGCCGTAGAACGGGGACTGAAGCTTTCTTT. Residues: CASSRRTGTEAFF.

This clone appeared a single time. The chain uses TRBV10-3 and TRBJ2-3, with TRBD1 identical over 8 bases. Germline CDR1 is ENHRY and CDR2 is SYGVKD. With 3 bases clipped from V and 3 bases from J, the junction kept 2 bases outside the gene matches. The CDR3 runs to 14 residues. The CDR3 reads CAISEDRGTDTQYF. For the CDR3, the DNA is TGTGCCATCAGTGAAGACAGGGGTACAGATACGCAGTATTTT.

The gene calls are TRBV19 and TRBJ2-7; 7 positions agree with TRBD1. The CDR3 spans 14 residues. CDR1 LNHDA and CDR2 SQIVND come from the germline V gene (reference sequence). V was pared by 6 bases and J by 1 base, with 6 bases of the junction left unmatched. Here the CDR3 DNA reads TGTGCCAGTAGCAAGACAGGGCCATCCTACGAGCAGTACTTC. This encodes CASSKTGPSYEQYF. Supplemented by reference TRBV19 and TRBJ2-7, the full variable domain reads DGGITQSPKYLFRKEGQNVTLSCEQNLNHDAMYWYRQDPGQGLRLIYYSQIVNDFQKGDIAEGYSVSREKKESFPLTVTSAQKNPTAFYLCASSKTGPSYEQYFGPGTRLTVT.

This clone has just one count. The V gene is TRBV12-5, the J gene TRBJ1-1; a possible D gene is TRBD1 (5 bases). CDR1 is LGHNT, CDR2 FRNRAP, per germline. Trimming pared 0 bases from V and 1 base from J, leaving 12 bases between. The CDR3 is 16 amino acids. The CDR3 protein is CASGLVMGPGNTEAFF. CDR3 in DNA: TGTGCTAGTGGTTTGGTCATGGGGCCGGGGAACACTGAAGCTTTCTTT.

Only a few counts were recorded for this clone. This chain uses TRBV6-5 with TRBJ1-4; 9 nucleotides align to TRBD1. Trimming took 5 bases from V and 8 from J; bases not matched to a gene: 9. This CDR3 has 15 residues. CDR1 MNHEY and CDR2 SVGAGI come from the germline V gene. The CDR3 DNA is TGTGCCAGCAGTACCACAGGGGGCGCCAGGGAAAAACTGTTTTTT. Protein sequence: CASSTTGGAREKLFF.

This clone was seen a handful of times. V is TRBV7-8 and J is TRBJ1-1; D call uncertain. The ends were cut back, 5 bases at V and 4 bases at J, with 11 bases in the middle. The length of the CDR3 is 13 residues. Germline values: CDR1 SGHVS, CDR2 FQNEAQ. The CDR3 sequence is CASSTGRGTEAFF. In DNA, the CDR3 is TGTGCCAGCAGCACGGGGAGAGGCACTGAAGCTTTCTTT.

Concerning this clone itself: The sample holds other DNA sequences that translate to the same CDR3. V usage is TRBV29-1 and J usage is TRBJ1-1; no definite D call. Germline CDR1 is SQVTM and CDR2 is ANQGSEA. V lost 7 bases and J 1 base, leaving 7 bases between the germline ends. This CDR3 has 11 residues. CDR3 bases: TGCAGCGGACGGGAGAACACTGAAGCTTTCTTT. As protein: CSGRENTEAFF. Drawing the rest from reference TRBV29-1 and TRBJ1-1, the complete variable domain is SAVISQKPSRDICQRGTSLTIQCQVDSQVTMMFWYRQQPGQSLTLIATANQGSEATYESGFVIDKFPISRPNLTFSTLTVSNMSPEDSSIYLCSGRENTEAFFGQGTRLTVV.

V and J are TRBV3-1 (or the pseudogene TRBV3-2) and TRBJ2-5; TRBD2 agrees at 10 bases. Trimming took 0 bases from V and 0 from J; bases not matched to a gene: 4. In germline, CDR1 is LGHDT, CDR2 YNNKEL (reference sequence). The CDR3 runs 17 residues. This CDR3 reads CASSQEISGGYQETQYF. The CDR3 nucleotides read TGTGCCAGCAGCCAAGAGATTAGCGGGGGGTACCAAGAGACCCAGTACTTC.

This clone was recorded a few times. CDR3 in amino acids: CASRQVNQPQHF. CDR3 nucleotide sequence: TGTGCCAGCAGACAGGTTAATCAGCCCCAGCATTTT. V gene TRBV28 combines with J gene TRBJ1-5, with D possibly TRBD1 on 5 matching bases. The V gene lost 6 bases and the J gene lost 4 bases, with 7 bases spanning the gap. The CDR3 extends over 12 amino acids. Germline V gene lookup returns CDR1 MDHEN and CDR2 SYDVKM. The complete variable domain, with remaining parts taken from reference TRBV28 and TRBJ1-5, reads DVKVTQSSRYLVKRTGEKVFLECVQDMDHENMFWYRQDPGLGLRLIYFSYDVKMKEKGDIPEGYSVSREKKERFSLILESASTNQTSMYLCASRQVNQPQHFGDGTRLSIL.

V usage is TRBV7-7 and J usage is TRBJ2-2; D perhaps matches TRBD2 (6 bases). Trimming removed 6 bases from V and 4 bases from J, with 27 bases in between. The CDR3 length is 19 residues. CDR1 and CDR2 from the germline V gene are SSHAT and FNYEAQ (reference sequence). In DNA form, the CDR3 reads TGTGCCAGCAGTACTAGATCCTCGATAGTCGGGGGACCCACCGGGGAGCTGTTTTTT. The encoded protein is CASSTRSSIVGGPTGELFF.

Concerning this clone: The same CDR3 also results from other DNA sequences found in this sample. This chain connects TRBV7-9 to TRBJ2-7, with a tentative D call TRBD1 (5 bases). Germline V gene lookup returns CDR1 SEHNR and CDR2 FQNEAQ (reference sequence). V was trimmed by 4 bases and J by 3 bases, leaving 7 bases between them. CDR3 length equals 12 residues. The CDR3 protein is CASSSTGYEQYF. CDR3 sequence (DNA): TGTGCCAGCAGCTCCACAGGCTACGAGCAGTACTTC.

The gene calls are TRBV6-5 and TRBJ2-7, with D perhaps TRBD1 (6 bases). The ends were cut back, 5 bases at V and 5 bases at J, with 16 bases in the middle. The germline V gene has CDR1 MNHEY and CDR2 SVGAGI. This CDR3 has 14 residues. CDR3 amino acids: CASSPRGNNDEQYF. The DNA for the CDR3 is TGTGCCAGCAGTCCAAGGGGGAATAACGACGAGCAGTACTTC.

J is TRBJ1-6 and V is TRBV28, with D possibly matching TRBD1 (6 bases). CDR1 is MDHEN and CDR2 is SYDVKM in the germline V gene. There are 15 residues in the CDR3. Trimming pared 10 bases from V and 9 bases from J, leaving 22 bases between. CDR3 nucleotide sequence: TGTGCCACCCACCTATCAACAGGGCTAAGTTCACCCCTCCACTTT. Protein: CATHLSTGLSSPLHF. The full variable domain, its missing parts supplied by reference TRBV28 and TRBJ1-6, is DVKVTQSSRYLVKRTGEKVFLECVQDMDHENMFWYRQDPGLGLRLIYFSYDVKMKEKGDIPEGYSVSREKKERFSLILESASTNQTSMYLCATHLSTGLSSPLHFGNGTRLTVT.

The chain uses TRBV14 and TRBJ1-1; D is unclear. This CDR3 comprises 13 residues. Germline loops: CDR1 SGHDN, CDR2 FVKESK. With 6 bases removed from V and 0 bases from J, the gap between germline ends came to 8 bases. CDR3 sequence reads: CASSTAMNTEAFF. CDR3 DNA: TGTGCCAGCAGTACAGCTATGAACACTGAAGCTTTCTTT.

The V gene is TRBV28, the J gene TRBJ1-5, with a weak D call TRBD1 (5 bases). V lost 8 bases to trimming and J lost 1 base, with 12 bases between them. This CDR3 is built from 14 residues. Looked up from germline, CDR1 is MDHEN and CDR2 is SYDVKM. CDR3 sequence: CASDGGASNQPQHF. CDR3 DNA: TGTGCCAGCGACGGAGGGGCAAGCAATCAGCCCCAGCATTTT. The variable domain in full, with the rest retrieved from reference TRBV28 and TRBJ1-5, is DVKVTQSSRYLVKRTGEKVFLECVQDMDHENMFWYRQDPGLGLRLIYFSYDVKMKEKGDIPEGYSVSREKKERFSLILESASTNQTSMYLCASDGGASNQPQHFGDGTRLSIL.

The chain couples TRBV19 to TRBJ1-2, with TRBD1 as a possible D gene (6 bases). This CDR3 contains 13 residues. CDR1 is LNHDA and CDR2 is SQIVND in the germline V gene (reference sequence). Trimming removed 5 bases from V and 7 bases from J, with 14 bases in between. In DNA, the CDR3 is TGTGCCAGTAGTCAAATGACAGGTAGTGGCTACACCTTC. Translation gives CASSQMTGSGYTF.

The chain uses TRBV7-9 and TRBJ2-7, with 9 nucleotides matching TRBD1. V gave up 5 bases and J gave up 5 bases; unmatched junction bases: 10. Germline loops: CDR1 SEHNR, CDR2 FQNEAQ (reference sequence). The CDR3 totals 15 residues. The CDR3 nucleotides are TGTGCCAGCAGCCCGAGGACAGGGGAGGTCCACGAGCAGTACTTC. It translates to CASSPRTGEVHEQYF.

This clone was counted a single time. The V gene is TRBV6-5, the J gene TRBJ1-4, with 8 nucleotides matching TRBD1. The CDR3 contains 15 residues. Germline V gives CDR1 MNHEY, CDR2 SVGAGI. V lost 6 bases and J lost 4; bases outside the gene matches: 7. CDR3 nucleotides: TGTGCCAGCAGACCCGAACAGGGGGGTAATGAAAAACTGTTTTTT. It yields the protein CASRPEQGGNEKLFF.

This clone was recorded many times. In DNA form, the CDR3 reads TGTGCCAGCAGCGCGGGACAGGCCAGCAATCAGCCCCAGCATTTT. Protein product: CASSAGQASNQPQHF. This rearrangement joins TRBV5-5 to TRBJ1-5; 8 bases align to TRBD1. The CDR3 is 15 residues long. V was pared by 4 bases and J by 1 base, with 4 bases of the junction left unmatched. Germline assignment: CDR1 SGHKS and CDR2 YYEKEE (reference sequence).

The chain combines TRBV20-1 with TRBJ1-2; TRBD1 might be the D (5 bases). From germline, CDR1 is DFQATT and CDR2 SNEGSKA (reference sequence). This CDR3 comprises 14 residues. V lost 3 bases and J lost 4, with 15 bases in between. The CDR3 nucleotides read TGCAGTGCTAGTAGGGACGGAGGGGCCTATGGCTACACCTTC. Translating it yields CSASRDGGAYGYTF.

The chain employs TRBV30 and TRBJ1-4; D is unclear. The CDR3 length is 14 residues. V was trimmed by 0 bases and J by 4 bases, leaving 9 bases between them. Germline V gene lookup returns CDR1 GTSNPN and CDR2 SVGIG (reference sequence). CDR3 sequence reads: CAWSVRRINEKLFF. The CDR3 coding sequence is TGTGCCTGGAGTGTACGGCGGATTAATGAAAAACTGTTTTTT.

Here the CDR3 reads CASSEWSVNSPLHF. CDR3 nucleotide sequence: TGTGCCAGCAGTGAATGGTCAGTTAATTCACCCCTCCACTTT. The chain has TRBV25-1 and TRBJ1-6; D is undetermined. Trimming pared 1 base from V and 6 bases from J, leaving 7 bases between. This CDR3 contains 14 residues. Germline V lookup: CDR1 MGHDK, CDR2 SYGVNS.

This clone was counted between two and nine times. The chain combines TRBV19 with TRBJ1-5; TRBD1 agrees at 8 bases. Trimming removed 2 bases from V and 7 bases from J; junction bases left unmatched: 4. The CDR3 is 14 residues long. Germline V gives CDR1 LNHDA, CDR2 SQIVND (reference sequence). The CDR3 loop is CASSIPQGAQPQHF. CDR3 bases: TGTGCCAGTAGTATACCCCAGGGGGCCCAGCCCCAGCATTTT.

J is TRBJ1-4 and V is TRBV6-5; no clear D gene. CDR1 MNHEY and CDR2 SVGAGI come from the germline V gene. Trimming took off 8 bases at V and 3 bases at J, with 16 bases between the two ends. The CDR3 spans 15 residues. CDR3 DNA: TGTGCCAGCTTCCCGATGGTGGGCGCTAATGAAAAACTGTTTTTT. This codes for CASFPMVGANEKLFF.

V and J are TRBV20-1 and TRBJ2-7, with 11 bases aligning to TRBD2. CDR3 length equals 15 residues. Germline V lookup: CDR1 DFQATT, CDR2 SNEGSKA (reference sequence). The ends lost 3 bases at V and 0 bases at J; junction bases unmatched: 4. For the CDR3, the DNA is TGCAGTGCTAGTCCGGGGACTAGCGGCTCCTACGAGCAGTACTTC. It encodes CSASPGTSGSYEQYF.

This chain joins TRBV6-5 and TRBJ1-3, with D possibly being TRBD1 (5 bases). CDR3 length: 14 amino acids. V lost 5 bases and J lost 3, with 11 bases in between. The germline V gene encodes CDR1 MNHEY and CDR2 SVGAGI. The CDR3: CASSPGDVGNTIYF. The CDR3 nucleotides read TGTGCCAGCAGTCCGGGGGACGTTGGAAACACCATATATTTT.

The V gene is TRBV6-6, the J gene TRBJ1-2; TRBD1 agrees at 7 bases. The CDR3 sequence is 14 residues long. Germline assignment: CDR1 MNHNY and CDR2 SVGAGI (reference sequence). Trimming at V came to 5 bases and at J to 2 bases, leaving 5 bases not matched to a gene. The CDR3 reads CASSQTGSNYGYTF. The CDR3 nucleotides are TGTGCCAGCAGTCAGACAGGGTCCAACTATGGCTACACCTTC.